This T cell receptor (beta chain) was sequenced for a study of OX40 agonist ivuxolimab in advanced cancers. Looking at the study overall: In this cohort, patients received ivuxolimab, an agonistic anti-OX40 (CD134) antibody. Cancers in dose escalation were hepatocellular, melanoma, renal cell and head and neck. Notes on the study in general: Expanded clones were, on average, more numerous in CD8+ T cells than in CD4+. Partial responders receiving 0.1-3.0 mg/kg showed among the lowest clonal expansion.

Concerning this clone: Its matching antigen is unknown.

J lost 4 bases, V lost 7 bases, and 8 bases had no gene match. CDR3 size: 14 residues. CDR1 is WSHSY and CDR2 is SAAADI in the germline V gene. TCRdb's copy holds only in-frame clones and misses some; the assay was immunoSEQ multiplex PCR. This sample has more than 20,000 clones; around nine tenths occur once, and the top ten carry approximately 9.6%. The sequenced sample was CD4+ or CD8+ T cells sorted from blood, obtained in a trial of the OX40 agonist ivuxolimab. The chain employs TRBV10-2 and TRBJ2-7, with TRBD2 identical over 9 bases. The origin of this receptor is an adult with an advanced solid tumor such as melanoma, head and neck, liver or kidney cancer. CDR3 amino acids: CASTLAGEAYEQYF. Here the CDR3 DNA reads TGCGCCAGCACATTAGCGGGAGAGGCATACGAGCAGTACTTC.